What follows describes a single TCR beta chain. The antigen remains unidentified. Germline trimming cut 0 bases from V and 2 bases from J; bases unmatched to any gene: 3. Germline V gene lookup returns CDR1 SGHNT and CDR2 YYREEE (reference sequence). The CDR3 length is 15 residues. The data originate from a study of T cells after yellow fever vaccination. Study information: Preparation used SMART-Seq v4 Ultra Low Input for the low-cell-number fractions. General study results and limits: In post-booster samples, most primary-vaccination clones reappeared (approximately 95% CD4, over 70% CD8). Abundant clonotypes from the bulk population could get into FACS-sorted repertoires as contaminants.

Generation of TCR cDNA used 5'RACE template switching (which added a universal primer site and UMIs). Via MiXCR, TCRdb re-called the 5' RACE reads, giving one row per CDR3 protein. There are 320,000 or so distinct CDR3 sequences in the sample; roughly 8% occur only once, and under 20% lies in the top ten. This receptor was obtained from a man in his late teens or twenties who received the YFV17D yellow fever vaccine. The genes are TRBV5-4 and TRBJ2-7; TRBD2 matches 9 bases. Sequencing used PBMCs, obtained roughly 47 days after the first yellow fever vaccination. The DNA for the CDR3 is TGTGCCAGCAGCTTGGGGGCTAGCGGGGCCTACGAGCAGTACTTC. It is translated as CASSLGASGAYEQYF.